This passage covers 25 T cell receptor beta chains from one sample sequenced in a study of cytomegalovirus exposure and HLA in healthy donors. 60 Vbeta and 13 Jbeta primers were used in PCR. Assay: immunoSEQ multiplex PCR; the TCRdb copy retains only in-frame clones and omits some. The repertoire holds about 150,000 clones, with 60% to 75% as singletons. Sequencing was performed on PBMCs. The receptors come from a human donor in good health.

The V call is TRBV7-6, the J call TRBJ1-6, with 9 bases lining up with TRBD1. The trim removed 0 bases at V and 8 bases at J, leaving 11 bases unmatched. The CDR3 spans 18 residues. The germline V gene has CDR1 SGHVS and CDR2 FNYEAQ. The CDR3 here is CASSLALGGQGSYSPLHF. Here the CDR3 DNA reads TGTGCCAGCAGCTTAGCGCTAGGGGGACAGGGATCTTATTCACCCCTCCACTTT.

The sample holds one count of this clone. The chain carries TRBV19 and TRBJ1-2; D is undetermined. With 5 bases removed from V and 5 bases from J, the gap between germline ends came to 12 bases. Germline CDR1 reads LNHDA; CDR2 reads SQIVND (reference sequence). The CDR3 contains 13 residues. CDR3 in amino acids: CASSVDMSYGYTF. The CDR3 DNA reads TGTGCCAGTAGTGTCGACATGTCGTATGGCTACACCTTC.

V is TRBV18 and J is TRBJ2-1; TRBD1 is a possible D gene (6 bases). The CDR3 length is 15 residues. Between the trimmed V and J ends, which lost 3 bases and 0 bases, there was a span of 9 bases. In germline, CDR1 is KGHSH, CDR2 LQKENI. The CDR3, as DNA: TGTGCCAGCTCACCCGACAGGAACTCCTACAATGAGCAGTTCTTC. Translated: CASSPDRNSYNEQFF.

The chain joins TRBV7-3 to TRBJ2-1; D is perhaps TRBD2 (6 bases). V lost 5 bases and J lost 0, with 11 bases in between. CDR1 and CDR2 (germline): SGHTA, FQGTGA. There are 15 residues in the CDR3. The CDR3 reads CASSPPGASYNEQFF. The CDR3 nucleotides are TGTGCCAGCAGCCCCCCGGGAGCCTCCTACAATGAGCAGTTCTTC.

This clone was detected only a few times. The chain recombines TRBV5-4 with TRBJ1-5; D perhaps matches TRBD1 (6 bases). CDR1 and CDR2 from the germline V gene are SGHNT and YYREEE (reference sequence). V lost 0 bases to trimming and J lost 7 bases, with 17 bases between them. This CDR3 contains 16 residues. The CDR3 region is CASSLGGGQGGQPQHF. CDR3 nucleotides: TGTGCCAGCAGCTTGGGCGGGGGGCAGGGTGGGCAGCCCCAGCATTTT.

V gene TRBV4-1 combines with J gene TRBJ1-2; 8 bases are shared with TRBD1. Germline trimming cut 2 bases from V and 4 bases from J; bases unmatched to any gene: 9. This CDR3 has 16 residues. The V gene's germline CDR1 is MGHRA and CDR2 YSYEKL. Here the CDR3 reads CASSQPRQGPIYGYTF. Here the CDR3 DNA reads TGCGCCAGCAGCCAACCCAGACAGGGGCCGATCTATGGCTACACCTTC.

In DNA form, the CDR3 reads TGCAGCGTTGGTCGGGACAGGGGGCGTAATGACGGGGAGCTGTTTTTT. Its translation is CSVGRDRGRNDGELFF. The chain carries TRBV29-1 and TRBJ2-2; TRBD1 agrees at 12 bases. The CDR3 is 16 amino acids. The trim removed 4 bases at V and 7 bases at J, leaving 10 bases unmatched. Germline-derived CDR1 and CDR2 are SQVTM and ANQGSEA.

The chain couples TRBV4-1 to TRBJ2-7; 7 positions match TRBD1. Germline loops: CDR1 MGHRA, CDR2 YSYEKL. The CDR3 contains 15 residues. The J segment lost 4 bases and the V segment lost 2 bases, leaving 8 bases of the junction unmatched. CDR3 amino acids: CASSQSPGQFYEQYF. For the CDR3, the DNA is TGCGCCAGCAGCCAATCCCCGGGACAGTTTTACGAGCAGTACTTC.

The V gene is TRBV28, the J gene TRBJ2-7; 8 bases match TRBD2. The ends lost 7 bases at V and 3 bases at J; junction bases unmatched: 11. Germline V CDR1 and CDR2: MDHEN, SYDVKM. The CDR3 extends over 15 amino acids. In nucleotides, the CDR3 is TGTGCCAGCACTCGACAAGCGGGAGCTAGCTACGAGCAGTACTTC. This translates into CASTRQAGASYEQYF.

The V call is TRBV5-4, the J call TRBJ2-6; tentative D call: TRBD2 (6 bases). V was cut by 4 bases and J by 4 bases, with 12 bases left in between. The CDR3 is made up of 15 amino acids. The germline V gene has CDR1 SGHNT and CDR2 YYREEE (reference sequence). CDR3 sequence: CASSNGGIGANVLTF. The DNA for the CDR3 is TGTGCCAGCAGCAACGGAGGGATCGGGGCCAACGTCCTGACTTTC.

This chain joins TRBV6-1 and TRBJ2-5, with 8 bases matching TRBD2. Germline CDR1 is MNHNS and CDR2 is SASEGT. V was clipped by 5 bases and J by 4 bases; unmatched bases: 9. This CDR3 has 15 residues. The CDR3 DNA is TGTGCCAGCAGTCTTAGACTAGCGCTCTTAGAGACCCAGTACTTC. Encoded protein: CASSLRLALLETQYF.

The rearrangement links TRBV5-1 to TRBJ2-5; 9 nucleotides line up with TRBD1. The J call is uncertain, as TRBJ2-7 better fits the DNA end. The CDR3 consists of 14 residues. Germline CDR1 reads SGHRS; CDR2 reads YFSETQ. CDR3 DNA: TGCGCCAGCAGCCCCGGGACAGGGAGCCACGAGCAGTACTTC. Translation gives CASSPGTGSHEQYF.

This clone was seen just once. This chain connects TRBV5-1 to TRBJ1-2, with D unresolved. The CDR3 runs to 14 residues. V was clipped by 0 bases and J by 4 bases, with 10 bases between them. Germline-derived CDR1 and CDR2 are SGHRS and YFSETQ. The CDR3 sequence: CASSLDQASYGYTF. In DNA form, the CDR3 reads TGCGCCAGCAGCTTGGACCAAGCTAGCTATGGCTACACCTTC.

CDR3 loop: CSARGLEEQYF. The CDR3 coding sequence is TGCAGTGCTAGGGGACTAGAGGAGCAGTACTTC. The rearrangement uses TRBV20-1 and TRBJ2-7; 8 bases are a match to TRBD2. V lost 3 bases to trimming and J lost 7 bases; unmatched junction nucleotides: 2. The CDR3 length is 11 residues. The germline V gene encodes CDR1 DFQATT and CDR2 SNEGSKA (reference sequence).

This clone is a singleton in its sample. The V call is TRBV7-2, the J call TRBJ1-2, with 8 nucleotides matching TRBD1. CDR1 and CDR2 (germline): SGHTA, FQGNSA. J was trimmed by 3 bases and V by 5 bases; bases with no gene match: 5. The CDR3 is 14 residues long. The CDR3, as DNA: TGTGCCAGCAGCCCGGGACAGGCCGACTATGGCTACACCTTC. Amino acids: CASSPGQADYGYTF.

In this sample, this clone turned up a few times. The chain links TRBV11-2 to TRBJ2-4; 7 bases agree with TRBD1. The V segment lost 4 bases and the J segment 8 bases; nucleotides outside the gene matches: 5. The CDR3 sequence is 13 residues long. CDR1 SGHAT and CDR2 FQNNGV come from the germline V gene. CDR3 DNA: TGTGCCAGCAGCTCCAGACAGGGAGACATTCAGTACTTC. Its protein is CASSSRQGDIQYF.

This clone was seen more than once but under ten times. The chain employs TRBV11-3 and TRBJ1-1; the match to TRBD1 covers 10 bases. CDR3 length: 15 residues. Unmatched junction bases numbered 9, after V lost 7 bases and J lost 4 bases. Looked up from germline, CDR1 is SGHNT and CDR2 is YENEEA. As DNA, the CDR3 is TGTGCCAGCAACACACTGACAGGGGGCGTCACTGAAGCTTTCTTT. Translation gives CASNTLTGGVTEAFF.

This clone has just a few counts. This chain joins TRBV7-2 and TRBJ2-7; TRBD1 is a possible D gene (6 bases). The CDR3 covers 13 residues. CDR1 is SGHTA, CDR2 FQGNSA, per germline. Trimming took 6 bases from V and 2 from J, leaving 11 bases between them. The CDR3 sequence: CASSQDRTYEQYF. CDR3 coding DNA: TGTGCCAGCAGTCAGGACAGAACCTACGAGCAGTACTTC.

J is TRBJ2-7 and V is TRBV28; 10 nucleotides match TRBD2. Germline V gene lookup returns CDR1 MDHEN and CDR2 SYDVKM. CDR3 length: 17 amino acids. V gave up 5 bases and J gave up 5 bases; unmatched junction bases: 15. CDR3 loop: CASSQPSGAGGKNEQYF. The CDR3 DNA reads TGTGCCAGCAGTCAACCCTCCGGAGCGGGAGGGAAGAACGAGCAGTACTTC.

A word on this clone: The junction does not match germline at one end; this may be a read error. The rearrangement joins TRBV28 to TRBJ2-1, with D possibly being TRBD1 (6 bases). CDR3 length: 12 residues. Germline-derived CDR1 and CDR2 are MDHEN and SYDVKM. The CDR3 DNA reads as TGTGCCAGCCGTTTCAGGGGAAATGAGCAGTTCTTC. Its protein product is CASRFRGNEQFF.

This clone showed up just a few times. CDR3 sequence: CASSPSGRVRDTQYF. CDR3 DNA sequence: TGTGCCAGTAGTCCTAGCGGGAGGGTAAGAGATACGCAGTATTTT. The chain is built from TRBV19 and TRBJ2-3, with 12 positions matching TRBD2. V dropped 5 bases and J dropped 5; count of bases not matched to a gene: 5. This CDR3 region has 15 residues. From germline, CDR1 is LNHDA and CDR2 SQIVND (reference sequence).

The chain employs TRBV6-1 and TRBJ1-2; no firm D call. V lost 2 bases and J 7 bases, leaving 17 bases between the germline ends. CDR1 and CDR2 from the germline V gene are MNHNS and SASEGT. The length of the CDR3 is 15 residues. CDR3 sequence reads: CASSEHGRIYFGYTF. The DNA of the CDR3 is TGTGCCAGCAGTGAACATGGCAGGATTTATTTTGGCTACACCTTC.

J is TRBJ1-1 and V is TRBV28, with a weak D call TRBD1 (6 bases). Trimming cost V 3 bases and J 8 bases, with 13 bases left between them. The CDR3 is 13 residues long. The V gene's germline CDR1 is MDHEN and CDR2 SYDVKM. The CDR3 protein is CASSFSDRREAFF. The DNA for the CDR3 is TGTGCCAGCAGTTTTTCGGACAGACGAGAAGCTTTCTTT.

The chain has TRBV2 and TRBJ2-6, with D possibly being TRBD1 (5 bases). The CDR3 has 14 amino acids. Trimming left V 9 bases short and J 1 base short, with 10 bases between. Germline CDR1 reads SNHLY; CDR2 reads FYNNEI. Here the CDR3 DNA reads TGTGCCAGTAATACAGGTTCTGGGGCCAACGTCCTGACTTTC. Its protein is CASNTGSGANVLTF.

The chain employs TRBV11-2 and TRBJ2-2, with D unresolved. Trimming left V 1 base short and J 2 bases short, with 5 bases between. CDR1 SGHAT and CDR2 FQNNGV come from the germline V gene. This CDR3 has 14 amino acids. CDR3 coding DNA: TGTGCCAGCAGCTTAGGCAGAAACACCGGGGAGCTGTTTTTT. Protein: CASSLGRNTGELFF.